Listed below are T cell receptor beta chains from one sample, sequenced in a study of neurological immune-mediated disorders. One entry per CDR3 protein results from TCRdb running MiXCR on the 5' RACE reads. The repertoire has tens of thousands of distinct CDR3 sequences, roughly 3.5% of them found once; the top ten carry approximately 3.1%. The specimen was PBMCs. These receptors originate from a woman aged 30 to 39 with multiple sclerosis. The CDR3 runs from the conserved cysteine through the conserved F or W. Each record gives: J gene, V gene, D gene, clone size, CDR3 length, CDR3 DNA, CDR3 protein. D genes are given only for firm matches. A row's size may be missing; if present it is once, few, many or a size class.

>TRBJ2-1|TRBV5-6|-|many|13
TGTGCCAGCAGCTTAGCGGGTGGCAATGAGCAGTTCTTC
CASSLAGGNEQFF
>TRBJ2-3|TRBV5-1|-|many|13
TGCGCCAGCAGCTCCACGGCCCAGGATACGCAGTATTTT
CASSSTAQDTQYF
>TRBJ2-5|TRBV6-5|TRBD1|many|14
TGTGCCAGCAGCTTCGACAGGGATGGTCGGACCCAGTACTTC
CASSFDRDGRTQYF
>TRBJ2-7|TRBV20-1|-|many|14
TGCAGTGCTAGTGCCTCAACTAGCAGCTACGAGCAGTACTTC
CSASASTSSYEQYF
>TRBJ1-4|TRBV12-3/TRBV12-4|TRBD1|few|15
TGTGCCAGCAGTCCTCGACAGGGAAACAATGAAAAACTGTTTTTT
CASSPRQGNNEKLFF
>TRBJ2-5|TRBV5-1|-|many|12
TGCGCCAGCAGCTTGGAGTTTGAGACCCAGTACTTC
CASSLEFETQYF
>TRBJ1-1|TRBV5-1|TRBD1|many|14
TGCGCCAGCAGCCAGGCAGGGGGCTTAACTGAAGCTTTCTTT
CASSQAGGLTEAFF
>TRBJ1-6|TRBV20-1|-|many|15
TGCAGTGCTAGAGACGGGGGATTTGGTAATTCACCCCTCAACTTT
CSARDGGFGNSPLNF
>TRBJ1-2|TRBV5-1|-|many|15
TGCGCCAGCAGCTTGGACAGGTCGGCCTCTAGGGGCTACACCTTC
CASSLDRSASRGYTF
>TRBJ1-5|TRBV7-9|-|few|12
TGTGCCAGCAGCCGATTCGGGCAGCCCCAGAATTTT
CASSRFGQPQNF
>TRBJ1-2|TRBV6-5|TRBD1|many|14
TGTGCCAGCAGTAAGGACAGGGGGCTTGATGGCTACACCTTC
CASSKDRGLDGYTF
>TRBJ2-3|TRBV9|TRBD1|many|15
TGTGCCAGCAGCCCAACAGGGGTCCTCGGGAATACGCAGTATTTT
CASSPTGVLGNTQYF
>TRBJ1-2|TRBV3-1|-|many|14
TGTGCCAGCAGCCCCGCCGGGACGGGCTATGGCTACACCTTC
CASSPAGTGYGYTF
>TRBJ2-7|TRBV5-5|-|many|15
TGTGCCAGCAGCCCTCAAGCAGGGTGGGCGAACGAGCAGTACTTC
CASSPQAGWANEQYF
>TRBJ2-5|TRBV20-1|-|many|13
TGCAGTGCTAGTTTCGGGTACCAAGAGACCCAGTACTTC
CSASFGYQETQYF
>TRBJ1-5|TRBV4-1|-|many|14
TGCGCCAGCAGCCAAGATGCAGGACCCCAGCCCCAGCATTTT
CASSQDAGPQPQHF
>TRBJ1-5|TRBV7-2|-|many|16
TGTGCCAGCAGCTTAGCTACAGGGACGTATCATCAGCCCCAGCATTTT
CASSLATGTYHQPQHF
>TRBJ1-1|TRBV11-2|-|-|13
TGTGCCAGCAGCCCCGGGTTATTTGCTGAAGCTTTCTTT
CASSPGLFAEAFF
>TRBJ2-1|TRBV12-3/TRBV12-4|TRBD2|many|14
TGTGCCAGCAGACCCGGGACTAGCGGCAATGAGCAGTTCTTC
CASRPGTSGNEQFF
>TRBJ1-3|TRBV18|-|many|16
TGTGCCAGCTCACCACCTAGGAGGGTGATGGGAAACACCATATATTTT
CASSPPRRVMGNTIYF
>TRBJ2-3|TRBV7-2|-|many|12
TGTGCCAGCAGACTCAGCGGGGATACGCAGTATTTT
CASRLSGDTQYF
>TRBJ2-6|TRBV12-3/TRBV12-4|-|many|15
TGTGCCAGCAGCGGAGGCAGGGCCGGGGCCAACGTCCTGACTTTC
CASSGGRAGANVLTF
>TRBJ2-3|TRBV14|-|many|13
TGTGCCAGCAGCCAATGGGGCACAGATACGCAGTATTTT
CASSQWGTDTQYF
>TRBJ2-5|TRBV5-6|TRBD1|many|17
TGTGCCAGCAGCTCAACCGGGACAGGGGTGGAGGGAGAGACCCAGTACTTC
CASSSTGTGVEGETQYF
>TRBJ2-7|TRBV4-1|TRBD1|few|16
TGCGCCAGCAGCCACAGGGACAGGGAAGGCGGCTTAGAGCAGTACTTC
CASSHRDREGGLEQYF
>TRBJ2-1|TRBV20-1|-|many|12
TGCAGTGCTAGAGGCAGATTATCAGAGCAGTTCTTC
CSARGRLSEQFF
>TRBJ1-2|TRBV19|-|-|15
TGTGCCAGTAGTATTCCCTCCACGGCGAACTATGGCTACACCTTC
CASSIPSTANYGYTF